The subject of this entry is one T cell receptor beta chain. The sample originates from a study of T cells in pancreatic ductal adenocarcinoma. Surgery without prior neoadjuvant therapy was the treatment of the selected pancreatic ductal adenocarcinoma patients. The method was immunoSEQ multiplex PCR; TCRdb's version includes in-frame clones alone and lacks a portion of them. The sample lists 85,000 to 120,000 clones, nearly 95% occurring once. Germline-derived CDR1 and CDR2 are SNHLY and FYNNEI. The CDR3 length is 15 residues. Trimming left V 4 bases short and J 5 bases short, with 14 bases between. The sequencing input was PBMCs. The receptor comes from a human donor with pancreatic ductal adenocarcinoma. The gene calls are TRBV2 and TRBJ1-4; D call uncertain. In DNA, the CDR3 is TGTGCCAGCAGTGGTCAGGCGGGTCTCAATGAAAAACTGTTTTTT. Its translation: CASSGQAGLNEKLFF.